This TCR beta chain was recorded in a study of blood T cell repertoires in COVID-19. Study-wide background: Whether acute or convalescent, the COVID-19 samples came from the United States, Italy and Spain. In each case, the material was cDNA or gDNA derived from T cells, B-cell-depleted T cells, or PBMCs.

Patients at the Seattle site were enrolled during active infection and followed longitudinally. Per the authors' pipeline: Amplified reference gene primers provided the basis for estimating nucleated cell counts. Some clones are missing from TCRdb's copy, which holds only in-frame ones; the method was immunoSEQ multiplex PCR. The DNA gave D and trimming, while V, J and clone size come from that table. The profile covers fewer than 250,000 clones, with around 90% appearing a single time and roughly 0.79% taken by the ten largest. CDR1 MNHEY and CDR2 SVGAGI come from the germline V gene. The CDR3 spans 13 residues. V was pared by 10 bases and J by 6 bases, with 18 bases between.

Material: peripheral blood. The clonotype was recovered from a man younger than 40 with COVID-19, enrolled during active disease. This chain uses TRBV6-5 with TRBJ1-1; tentatively, D is TRBD1 (6 bases). As DNA, the CDR3 is TGTGCCACAGGACAGACATTAGATTCTGAAGCTTTCTTT. Amino acid sequence: CATGQTLDSEAFF.